What follows are 4 T cell receptor beta chains derived from one specimen sequenced in a study of cytomegalovirus exposure and HLA in healthy donors (TCRdb year 2017). Library construction relied on the immunoSEQ multiplex PCR assay. For the multiplex PCR, a mixture combining 60 forward primers for TCR Vbeta segments and 13 reverse primers for TCR Jbeta segments was used. In TCRdb, the immuneACCESS table is reduced to in-frame sequences with V and J assigned. These tables do not hold every clone; where another copy was compared, an unresolved V gene accounts for under half, and the others remain unexplained. This sample lists about 130,000 clones; 70% to 85% were detected once. 3.5% to 4.5% of the sample lies in the top ten. The source material was PBMCs. The source of these receptors is a man aged 35-49 years in good health and CMV-seropositive.

The chain is built from TRBV10-3 and TRBJ1-1, with 12 bases fitting TRBD1. CDR1 is ENHRY, CDR2 SYGVKD, per germline. V lost 10 bases, J lost 6 bases, and 6 bases stayed unmatched. The CDR3 length is 13 residues. The CDR3 sequence is CATSGTGGPEAFF. The CDR3 DNA reads TGTGCCACCAGCGGGACAGGGGGCCCTGAAGCTTTCTTT.

This clone was seen once. The gene calls are TRBV11-2 and TRBJ2-5; tentatively, D is TRBD2 (6 bases). Per germline, CDR1 SGHAT and CDR2 FQNNGV. Trimming cost V 1 base and J 1 base, with 13 bases left between them. The CDR3 is 16 residues long. The CDR3 reads CASSLGEEGTQETQYF. CDR3 in DNA: TGTGCCAGCAGCTTAGGAGAGGAGGGGACCCAAGAGACCCAGTACTTC.

The chain is built from TRBV28 and TRBJ2-7; 12 nucleotides agree with TRBD2. Trimming at V came to 5 bases and at J to 5 bases, leaving 7 bases not matched to a gene. The CDR3 contains 15 residues. Per the germline V gene, CDR1 is MDHEN and CDR2 is SYDVKM. CDR3 DNA: TGTGCCAGCAGTCCACCGACTAGCGGGAGCAACGAGCAGTACTTC. This sequence encodes CASSPPTSGSNEQYF.

This chain links TRBV7-9 with TRBJ2-6; no reliable D call. Trimming pared 6 bases from V and 2 bases from J, leaving 5 bases between. There are 13 residues in the CDR3. Germline CDR1 is SEHNR and CDR2 is FQNEAQ (reference sequence). CDR3 DNA: TGTGCCAGCAGGAGGCCTGGGGCCAACGTCCTGACTTTC. Protein product: CASRRPGANVLTF. Combining the CDR3 with reference TRBV7-9 and TRBJ2-6 gives the whole variable domain DTGVSQNPRHKITKRGQNVTFRCDPISEHNRLYWYRQTLGQGPEFLTYFQNEAQLEKSRLLSDRFSAERPKGSFSTLEIQRTEQGDSAMYLCASRRPGANVLTFGAGSRLTVL.